This entry describes one T cell receptor (beta chain). Its antigen is not identified. As processed by the authors: Because ImmunoSEQ provided only junction sequences with no quality scores, the filtering differed. Repertoires were generated with immunoSEQ multiplex PCR, while TCRdb's copy carries only in-frame clones and drops some. V, J and clone size are those of that table, while D and trimming were read from the DNA. The sample consists of roughly 520,000 clones, 90% to 96% of them appearing once. This sample was included in a study of shared clonotypes between healthy human individuals. Study-wide results and limits: Sampling involved blood alone; tissue repertoires likely differ. There were few donors, and this limited the genetic and exposure-history diversity represented.

Trimming cost V 5 bases and J 4 bases, with 15 bases left between them. There are 14 residues in the CDR3. The germline V gene has CDR1 MNHEY and CDR2 SMNVEV (reference sequence). The chain couples TRBV27 to TRBJ2-7; D is uncertain. The clonotype originates from a woman aged 25 to 45 in good health. The material sequenced was naive CD4+ T cells sorted from blood. Subset specified: CD45RA+ positively selected. The CDR3 spells CASSPRQLPYEQYF. The CDR3 DNA follows: TGTGCCAGCAGTCCTCGACAACTACCTTACGAGCAGTACTTC.